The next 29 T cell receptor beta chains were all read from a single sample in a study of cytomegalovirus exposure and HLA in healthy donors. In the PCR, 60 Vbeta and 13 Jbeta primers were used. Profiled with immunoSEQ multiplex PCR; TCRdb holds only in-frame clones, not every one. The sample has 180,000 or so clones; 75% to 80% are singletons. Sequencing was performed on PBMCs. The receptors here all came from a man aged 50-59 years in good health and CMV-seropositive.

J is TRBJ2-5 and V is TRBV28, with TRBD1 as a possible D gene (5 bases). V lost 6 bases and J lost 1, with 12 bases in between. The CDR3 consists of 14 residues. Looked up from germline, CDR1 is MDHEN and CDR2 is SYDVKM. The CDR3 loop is CASRPPRVQETQYF. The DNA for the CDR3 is TGTGCCAGCAGACCCCCCAGGGTCCAAGAGACCCAGTACTTC.

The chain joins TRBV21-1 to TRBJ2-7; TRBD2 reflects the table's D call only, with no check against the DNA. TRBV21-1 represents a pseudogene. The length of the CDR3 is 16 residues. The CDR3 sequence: CASSKEAELTLIGQYF. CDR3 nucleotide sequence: TGTGCCAGCAGCAAAGAGGCGGAACTGACCCTTATAGGGCAGTACTTC.

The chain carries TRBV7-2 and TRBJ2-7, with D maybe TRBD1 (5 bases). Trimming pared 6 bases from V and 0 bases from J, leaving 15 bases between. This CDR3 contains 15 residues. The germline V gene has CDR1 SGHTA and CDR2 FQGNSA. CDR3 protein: CASSTQGFSSYEQYF. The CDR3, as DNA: TGTGCCAGCAGTACCCAGGGTTTTAGCTCCTACGAGCAGTACTTC.

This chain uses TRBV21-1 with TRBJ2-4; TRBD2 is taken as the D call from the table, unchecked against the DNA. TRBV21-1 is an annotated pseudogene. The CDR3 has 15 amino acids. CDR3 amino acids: CASSKVRGGAGIQYF. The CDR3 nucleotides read TGTGCCAGCAGCAAAGTAAGGGGGGGGGCCGGCATTCAGTACTTC.

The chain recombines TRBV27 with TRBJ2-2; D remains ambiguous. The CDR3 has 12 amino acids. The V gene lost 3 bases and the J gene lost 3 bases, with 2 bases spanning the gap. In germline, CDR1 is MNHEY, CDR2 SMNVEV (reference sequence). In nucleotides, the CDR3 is TGTGCCAGCAGTTTCTACACCGGGGAGCTGTTTTTT. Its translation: CASSFYTGELFF.

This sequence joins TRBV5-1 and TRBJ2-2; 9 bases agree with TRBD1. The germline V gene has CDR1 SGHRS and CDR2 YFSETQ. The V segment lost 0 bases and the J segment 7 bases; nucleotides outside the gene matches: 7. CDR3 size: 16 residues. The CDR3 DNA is TGCGCCAGCAGCTTGGTTATCGGGACAGGGAGCGGGGAGCTGTTTTTT. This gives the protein CASSLVIGTGSGELFF.

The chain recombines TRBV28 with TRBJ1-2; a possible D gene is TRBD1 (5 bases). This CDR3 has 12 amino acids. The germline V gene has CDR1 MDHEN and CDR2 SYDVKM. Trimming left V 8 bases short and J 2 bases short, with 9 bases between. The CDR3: CASWTSNYGYTF. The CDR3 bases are TGTGCCAGCTGGACAAGCAACTATGGCTACACCTTC.

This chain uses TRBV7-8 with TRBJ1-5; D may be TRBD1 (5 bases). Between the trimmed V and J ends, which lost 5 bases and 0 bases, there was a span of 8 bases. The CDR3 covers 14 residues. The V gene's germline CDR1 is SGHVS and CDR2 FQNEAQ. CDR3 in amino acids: CASSKGNSNQPQHF. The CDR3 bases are TGTGCCAGCAGCAAGGGGAATAGCAATCAGCCCCAGCATTTT.

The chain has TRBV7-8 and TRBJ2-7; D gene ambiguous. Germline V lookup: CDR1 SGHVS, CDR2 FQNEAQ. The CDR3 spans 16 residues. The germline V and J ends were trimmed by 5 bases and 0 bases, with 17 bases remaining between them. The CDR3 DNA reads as TGTGCCAGCAGCCCGCACGGGTTCCCAAACTCCTACGAGCAGTACTTC. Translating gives CASSPHGFPNSYEQYF.

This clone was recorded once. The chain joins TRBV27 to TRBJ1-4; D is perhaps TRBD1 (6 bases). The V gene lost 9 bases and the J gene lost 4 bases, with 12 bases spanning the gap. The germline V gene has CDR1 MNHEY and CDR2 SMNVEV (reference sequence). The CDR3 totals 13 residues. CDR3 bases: TGTGCCAGTCGGACAGCCATTAATGAAAAACTGTTTTTT. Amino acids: CASRTAINEKLFF. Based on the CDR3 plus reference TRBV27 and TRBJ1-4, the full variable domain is EAQVTQNPRYLITVTGKKLTVTCSQNMNHEYMSWYRQDPGLGLRQIYYSMNVEVTDKGDVPEGYKVSRKEKRNFPLILESPSPNQTSLYFCASRTAINEKLFFGSGTQLSVL.

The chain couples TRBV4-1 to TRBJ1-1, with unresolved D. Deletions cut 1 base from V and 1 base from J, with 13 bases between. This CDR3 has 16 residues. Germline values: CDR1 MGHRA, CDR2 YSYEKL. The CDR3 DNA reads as TGCGCCAGCAGCCAAGGACGGCTACGGGGGAACACTGAAGCTTTCTTT. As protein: CASSQGRLRGNTEAFF.

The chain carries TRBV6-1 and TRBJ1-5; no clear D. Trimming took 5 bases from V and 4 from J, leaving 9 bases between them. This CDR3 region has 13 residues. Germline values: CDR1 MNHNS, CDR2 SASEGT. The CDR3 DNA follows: TGTGCCAGCAGTCCAGAAACGAATCAGCCCCAGCATTTT. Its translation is CASSPETNQPQHF.

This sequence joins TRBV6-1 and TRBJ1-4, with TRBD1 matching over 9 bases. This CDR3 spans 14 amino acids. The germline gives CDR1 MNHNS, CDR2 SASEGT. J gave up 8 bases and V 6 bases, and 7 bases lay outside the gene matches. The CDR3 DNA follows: TGTGCCAGCAGCTTACAGGGGGCCGGGGAAAAACTGTTTTTT. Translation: CASSLQGAGEKLFF.

CDR3: CATSRDQGWEQYF. In DNA form, the CDR3 reads TGTGCCACCAGCAGGGATCAGGGGTGGGAGCAGTACTTC. This sequence joins TRBV15 and TRBJ2-7; possible D gene TRBD1, 6 bases. V was pared by 3 bases and J by 7 bases, with 13 bases between. The CDR3 runs to 13 residues. Germline CDR1 and CDR2: LNHNV and YYDKDF (reference sequence).

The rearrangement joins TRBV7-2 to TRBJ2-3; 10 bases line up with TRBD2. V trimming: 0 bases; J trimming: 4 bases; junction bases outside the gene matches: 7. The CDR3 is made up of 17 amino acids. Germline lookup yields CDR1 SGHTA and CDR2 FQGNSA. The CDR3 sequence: CASSLALVAGGPDTQYF. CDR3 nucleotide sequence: TGTGCCAGCAGCTTAGCGCTGGTAGCGGGGGGCCCAGATACGCAGTATTTT.

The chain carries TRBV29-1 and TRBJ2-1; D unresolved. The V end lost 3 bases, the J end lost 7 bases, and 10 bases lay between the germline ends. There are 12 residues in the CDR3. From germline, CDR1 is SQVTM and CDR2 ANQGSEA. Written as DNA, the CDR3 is TGCAGCGTTGAGGTCAGGCGAAATGAGCAGTTCTTC. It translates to CSVEVRRNEQFF.

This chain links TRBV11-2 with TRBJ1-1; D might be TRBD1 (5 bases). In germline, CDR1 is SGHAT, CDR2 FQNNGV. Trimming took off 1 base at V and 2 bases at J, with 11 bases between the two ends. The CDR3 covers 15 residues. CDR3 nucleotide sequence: TGTGCCAGCAGCTTAGCCGGGACTCTAAACACTGAAGCTTTCTTT. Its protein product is CASSLAGTLNTEAFF.

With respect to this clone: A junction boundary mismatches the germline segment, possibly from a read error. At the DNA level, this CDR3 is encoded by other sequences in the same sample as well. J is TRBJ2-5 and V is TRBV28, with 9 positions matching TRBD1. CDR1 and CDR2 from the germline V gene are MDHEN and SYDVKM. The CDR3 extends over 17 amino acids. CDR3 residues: CASSLSPIRDRVETQYF. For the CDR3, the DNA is TGTGCCAGCAGTTTATCTCCCATCCGGGACAGGGTTGAGACCCAATACTTC.

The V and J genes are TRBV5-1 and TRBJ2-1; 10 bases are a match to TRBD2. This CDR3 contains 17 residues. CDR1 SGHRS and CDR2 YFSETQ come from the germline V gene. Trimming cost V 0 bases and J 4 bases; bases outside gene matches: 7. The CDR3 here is CASSLGLAGARYNEQFF. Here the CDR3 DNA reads TGCGCCAGCAGCTTGGGTCTAGCGGGGGCAAGATACAATGAGCAGTTCTTC.

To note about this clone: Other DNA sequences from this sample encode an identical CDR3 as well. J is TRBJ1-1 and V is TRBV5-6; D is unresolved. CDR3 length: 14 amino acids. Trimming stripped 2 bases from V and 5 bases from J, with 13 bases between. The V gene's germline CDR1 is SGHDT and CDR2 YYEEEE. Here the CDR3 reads CASSLGWGETEAFF. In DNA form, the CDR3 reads TGTGCCAGCAGCTTAGGATGGGGAGAAACTGAAGCTTTCTTT.

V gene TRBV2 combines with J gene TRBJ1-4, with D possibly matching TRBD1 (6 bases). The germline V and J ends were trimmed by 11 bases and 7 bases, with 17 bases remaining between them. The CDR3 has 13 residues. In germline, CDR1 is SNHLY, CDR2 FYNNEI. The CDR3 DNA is TGTGCCGGAAAAACAGGGCGGACTGAAAAACTGTTTTTT. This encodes CAGKTGRTEKLFF. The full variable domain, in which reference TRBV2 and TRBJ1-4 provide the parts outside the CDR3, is EPEVTQTPSHQVTQMGQEVILRCVPISNHLYFYWYRQILGQKVEFLVSFYNNEISEKSEIFDDQFSVERPDGSNFTLKIRSTKLEDSAMYFCAGKTGRTEKLFFGSGTQLSVL.

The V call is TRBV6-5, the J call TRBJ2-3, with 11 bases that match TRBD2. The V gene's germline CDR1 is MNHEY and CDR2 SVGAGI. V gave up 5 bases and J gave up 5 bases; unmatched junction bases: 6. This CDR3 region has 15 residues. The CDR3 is CASSRSGGAGDTQYF. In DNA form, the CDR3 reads TGTGCCAGCAGTCGTAGCGGGGGGGCCGGAGATACGCAGTATTTT.

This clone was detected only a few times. The CDR3 DNA follows: TGTGCCAGCAGCCTAAGACAGGGTGGGTACGATGAGCAGTTCTTC. Amino acids: CASSLRQGGYDEQFF. The V and J genes are TRBV14 and TRBJ2-1, with 7 positions matching TRBD1. Germline V gene lookup returns CDR1 SGHDN and CDR2 FVKESK. The CDR3 runs 15 residues. With V trimmed by 4 bases and J by 8 bases, 11 bases remained unmatched.

The CDR3 DNA sequence: TGTGCCAGCTCACCATCGGGATTACAAGAGACCCAGTACTTC. This codes for CASSPSGLQETQYF. This chain connects TRBV18 to TRBJ2-5; D perhaps matches TRBD2 (5 bases). Trimming stripped 2 bases from V and 2 bases from J, with 9 bases between. The CDR3 is 14 amino acids. Per the germline V gene, CDR1 is KGHSH and CDR2 is LQKENI.

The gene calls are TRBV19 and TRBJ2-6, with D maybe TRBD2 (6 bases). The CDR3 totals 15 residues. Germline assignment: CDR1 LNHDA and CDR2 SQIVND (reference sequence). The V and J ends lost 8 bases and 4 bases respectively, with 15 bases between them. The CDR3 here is CASGRPGTGANVLTF. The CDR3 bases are TGTGCCAGTGGGAGGCCCGGTACCGGGGCCAACGTCCTGACTTTC.

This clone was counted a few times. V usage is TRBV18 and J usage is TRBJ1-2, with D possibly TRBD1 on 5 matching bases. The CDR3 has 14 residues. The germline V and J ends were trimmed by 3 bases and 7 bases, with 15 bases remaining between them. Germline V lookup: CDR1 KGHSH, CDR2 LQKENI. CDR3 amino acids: CASSPGAANPGYTF. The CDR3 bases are TGTGCCAGCTCACCTGGGGCAGCAAATCCTGGCTACACCTTC.

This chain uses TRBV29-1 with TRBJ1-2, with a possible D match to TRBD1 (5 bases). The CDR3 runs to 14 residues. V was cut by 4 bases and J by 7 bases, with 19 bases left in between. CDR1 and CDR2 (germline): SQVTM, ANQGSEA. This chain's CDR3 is CSVGGRQGGSGYTF. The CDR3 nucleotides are TGCAGCGTTGGAGGGCGGCAGGGAGGGAGTGGCTACACCTTC.

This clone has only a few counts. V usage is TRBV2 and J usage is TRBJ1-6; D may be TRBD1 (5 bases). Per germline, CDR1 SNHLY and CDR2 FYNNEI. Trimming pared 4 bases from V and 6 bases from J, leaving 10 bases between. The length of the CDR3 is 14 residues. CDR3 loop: CASSAGGSNSPLHF. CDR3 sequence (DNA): TGTGCCAGCAGTGCGGGGGGAAGTAATTCACCCCTCCACTTT.

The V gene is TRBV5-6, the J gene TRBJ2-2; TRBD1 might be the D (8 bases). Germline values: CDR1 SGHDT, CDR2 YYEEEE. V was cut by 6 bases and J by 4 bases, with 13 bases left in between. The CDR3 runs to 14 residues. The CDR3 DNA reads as TGTGCCAGCAAAACAGGGGGGGGCACCGGGGAGCTGTTTTTT. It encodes CASKTGGGTGELFF.